This T cell receptor (beta chain) was documented in a study of blood T cell repertoires in COVID-19 (dated by TCRdb to 2018 to 2021). In the study overall: Samples from collaborators originated in the United States, Italy and Spain and spanned both the acute and convalescent phases of COVID-19. The prospective study material was composed of cDNA or gDNA derived from T cells, B-cell-depleted T cells, or PBMCs. Sample metadata almost always included a de-identified subject ID, COVID-19 status, age in years and sex. The repertoires were made available in a free public database intended to serve as a resource for research on the immune response to SARS-CoV-2. HLA class I and class II types, where available, came from metadata supplied by the sample provider rather than from assay-based typing. Samples were obtained from the ongoing ImmuneRACE study (first 160 participants) and from approximately 1,200 subjects provided by 6 global collaborators. Subjects who had been exposed to COVID-19, were actively infected with it, or had recovered from it provided the deeply sampled blood TCRbeta repertoires that made up the dataset. Broader findings and caveats from the paper: The amount of clinical and demographic metadata varied by source and participant and was provided uncurated.

The immunoSEQ Assay, a bias-controlled multiplex PCR, was used to amplify TCRbeta CDR3 regions from genomic DNA. The study's processing was this. Nucleated cell counts per sample were estimated from amplification of reference gene primers within the assay. Sequence reads were collapsed and filtered to measure the absolute abundance of every unique TCRbeta CDR3 rearrangement. For each sample, productive Simpson clonality was calculated as the square root of Simpson's diversity index across productive rearrangements. TCRdb holds this immuneACCESS table with in-frame rearrangements only. Some clones are missing; in checked studies, unresolved V genes explain under half, and the rest has no known cause. V and J calls and clone size are as listed in that table; D and trimming were resolved from the DNA. The sample records 75,000 to 100,000 clones, over 75% of which are singletons. Clones ranked in the top ten supply about 10% of the sample.

On this clone: This clone's antigen is unknown. No qualities accompany the bases; no much larger clone lies one base away.

Each collaborating institution followed its own protocols to collect whole blood in K2EDTA tubes. For TCRbeta analysis, collaborators shipped samples in one of three forms: frozen whole blood, isolated PBMCs, or DNA extracted from either of those sample types. The CDR3 holds 13 amino acids from the cysteine to the phenylalanine. Just the 39-base CDR3 DNA is kept, in frame starting at base 1. CDR1 and CDR2 are read off the germline V gene as SGHRS and YFSETQ. V lost 4 bases and J lost 3 bases; the stretch between them is 9 bases long. The sequence came from a woman at least 80 years old with acute or convalescent COVID-19. The chain joins TRBV5-1 to TRBJ2-3; there is no confident call for the D gene. The sequenced material came from peripheral blood. The DNA is as follows: TGCGCCAGCAGCCGCCTCCTAACAGATACGCAGTATTTT. Protein translation: CASSRLLTDTQYF. With the portions outside the CDR3 filled from the reference TRBV5-1 and TRBJ2-3 genes, the complete variable region becomes KAGVTQTPRYLIKTRGQQVTLSCSPISGHRSVSWYQQTPGQGLQFLFEYFSETQRNKGNFPGRFSGRQFSNSRSEMNVSTLELGDSALYLCASSRLLTDTQYFGPGTRLTVL.